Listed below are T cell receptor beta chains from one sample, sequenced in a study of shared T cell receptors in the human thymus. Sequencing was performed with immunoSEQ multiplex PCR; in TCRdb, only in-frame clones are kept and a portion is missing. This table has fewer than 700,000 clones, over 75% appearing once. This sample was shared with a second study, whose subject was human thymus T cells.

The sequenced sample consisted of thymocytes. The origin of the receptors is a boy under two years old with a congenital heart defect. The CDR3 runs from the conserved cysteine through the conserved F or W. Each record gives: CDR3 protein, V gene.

CATSRDISLWLTGEETQYF,TRBV15
CASSTRSETNEKLFF,TRBV5-8
CASRPGQNSTGELFF,TRBV5-1
CATHRVPSTDTQYF,TRBV6-1
CASSARGGPTGRTEAFF,TRBV9
CASSLGPAHPRRNTEAFF,TRBV7-2
CASSLLGTMTGELFF,TRBV27
CASSQGEGRVDTEAFF,TRBV4-2
CASSESGALNEQFF,TRBV10-1
CARTGTRNPYEQYF,TRBV2
CASRQALRNQPQHF,TRBV19
CASSPRQATSYEQYF,TRBV10-1
CASSQVRQNEKLFF,TRBV4-2
CAGPSGQGANQPQHF,TRBV6-1
CASSESTGLADYNEQFF,TRBV10-2
CASIKGASGRGNEQFF,TRBV10-2
CARSPAGTRRNTIYF,TRBV5-3
CASSFSDEQYF,TRBV28
CASSSSSGERSYEQYF,TRBV5-6
CASSPRDRGTYEQYF,TRBV18
CASSFGHPDTQYF,TRBV5-6
CASSPRGQGLRYEQYF,TRBV5-1
CASSPKFRDRDPKDYGYTF,TRBV18
CSVVSEGGVTGELFF,TRBV29-1
CASSTGDDEAFF,TRBV6-1
CASSESQRSNRELFF,TRBV10-2
CASSTRQGSYEQYF,TRBV28
CASSPGSGGGTDTQYF,TRBV11-2
CATSRDRWQGDTEAFF,TRBV15
CASSPKTGGWEQYF,TRBV14
CASSLYSGNGHPGEQYF,TRBV5-1
CASGLRGRPGGDQPQHF,TRBV12-5
CASRRTSGAYNEQFF,TRBV11-3
CASSLALPSPYEQYF,TRBV7-9
CASSLEGLAGEQYF,TRBV5-6
CASSYERLAGTGELFF,TRBV6-5
CASSLRTGQYF,TRBV11-3
CASSEGGSGREQYF,TRBV2
CASSLTRLAGDTNTGELFF,TRBV5-4
CASSLLAGSSYEQYF,TRBV4-1
CASSLGGKPFNTEAFF,TRBV11-3
CASRADSFTDTQYF,TRBV5-5
CASSHDSHEQYF,TRBV7-9
CASSQGAGGPQPQHF,TRBV4-3
CAWTLEEQGLAGFTGELFF,TRBV30
CASSLAEPTYEQYF,TRBV7-9
CASSYRGDPYEQYF,TRBV27
CASSPTGNGLGTF,TRBV27
CASTRQDGQPQHF,TRBV28
CASSPSPLTGSYEQYF,TRBV27
CASSIGGTSGGSTDTQYF,TRBV19
CASSLAHYNRGLETQYF,TRBV7-6
CATSRAPTAGEQYF,TRBV15
CASSLHNEQYF,TRBV4-2
CASSQDWGHSNQPQHF,TRBV4-3
CASSIVGENTEAFF,TRBV21-1
CASGLERRTDTQYF,TRBV12-5
CASSSGTQHGQYF,TRBV19
CASSENPLTGREQYF,TRBV6-1